The entry below gives a single TCR beta chain sequence along with its context. The germline gene is not matched at one end of the junction; a read error may be the cause. Per germline, CDR1 SEHNR and CDR2 FQNEAQ (reference sequence). This CDR3 is built from 13 residues. The sample originates from a study of T-cell memory formation after mild COVID-19. Study-level information: Clustering of TCRs was largely donor specific.

TCRdb processed the 5' RACE reads anew with MiXCR; each CDR3 protein has one entry. The sample lists roughly 350,000 distinct CDR3 sequences; 21% were seen once. The sample comprised PBMCs or a T cell subset sorted from them (not recorded which). The gene calls are TRBV7-9 and TRBJ1-2, with no clear D. The source of this sequence is an adult woman who had mild COVID-19 (a few samples of this study predate the infection). Cell type and time point are not known. The CDR3 spells CASSLGGAGGYTF. The DNA for the CDR3 is TGTGCCAGCAGTTTAGGAGGTGCGGGTGGCTACACCTTC.